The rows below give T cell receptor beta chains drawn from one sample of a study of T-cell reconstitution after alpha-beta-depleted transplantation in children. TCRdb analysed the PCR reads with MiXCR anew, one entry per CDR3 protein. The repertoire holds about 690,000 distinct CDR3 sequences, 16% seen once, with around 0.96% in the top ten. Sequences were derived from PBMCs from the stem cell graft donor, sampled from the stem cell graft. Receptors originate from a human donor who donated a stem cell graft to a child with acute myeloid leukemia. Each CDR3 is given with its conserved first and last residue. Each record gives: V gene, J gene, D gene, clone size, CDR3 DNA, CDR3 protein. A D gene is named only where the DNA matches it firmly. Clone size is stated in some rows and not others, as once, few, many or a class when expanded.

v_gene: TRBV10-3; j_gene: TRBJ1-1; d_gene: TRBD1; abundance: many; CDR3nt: TGTGCCATCGGGACAGGGGATCACACTGAAGCTTTCTTT; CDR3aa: CAIGTGDHTEAFF
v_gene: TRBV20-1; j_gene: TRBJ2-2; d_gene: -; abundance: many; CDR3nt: TGCAGTGCTAGGGACAACCTAAAGGGAACCGGGGAGCTGTTTTTT; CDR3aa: CSARDNLKGTGELFF
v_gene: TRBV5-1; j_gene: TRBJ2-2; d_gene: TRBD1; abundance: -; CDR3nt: TGCGCCAGCAGCTTCCTACCCGGGACAGGGGGCTCCGGGGAGCTGTTTTTT; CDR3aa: CASSFLPGTGGSGELFF
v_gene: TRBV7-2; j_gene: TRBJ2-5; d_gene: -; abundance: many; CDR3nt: TGTGCCAGCAGCTTAAGTCGTGAGACCCAGTACTTC; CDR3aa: CASSLSRETQYF
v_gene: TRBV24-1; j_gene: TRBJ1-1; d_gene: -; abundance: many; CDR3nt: TGTGCCACCAGTGGGGAATCCTTCACTGAAGCTTTCTTT; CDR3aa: CATSGESFTEAFF
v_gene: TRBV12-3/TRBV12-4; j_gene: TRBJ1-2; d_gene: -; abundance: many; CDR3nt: TGTGCCAGCAGCTCAGCGGTTTGGGGCTACACCTTC; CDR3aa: CASSSAVWGYTF
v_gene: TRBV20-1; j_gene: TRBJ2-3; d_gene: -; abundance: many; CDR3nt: TGCAGTGCTTTATTTCCCGATACGCAGTATTTT; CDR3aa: CSALFPDTQYF
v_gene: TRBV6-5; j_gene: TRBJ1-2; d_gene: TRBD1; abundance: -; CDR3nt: TGTGCCAGCAGTTCCCCTTCGGACAGGCCTAACTATGGCTACACCTTC; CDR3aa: CASSSPSDRPNYGYTF
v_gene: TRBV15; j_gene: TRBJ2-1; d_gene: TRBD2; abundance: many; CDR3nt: TGTGCCACCAGCAGCAGCGGGGAAGCGAATGAGCAGTTCTTC; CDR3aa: CATSSSGEANEQFF
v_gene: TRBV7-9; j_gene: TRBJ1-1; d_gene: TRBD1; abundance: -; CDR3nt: TGTGCCAGCAGCCGCGGGACAGGGGTTGCGAACACTGAAGCTTTCTTT; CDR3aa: CASSRGTGVANTEAFF
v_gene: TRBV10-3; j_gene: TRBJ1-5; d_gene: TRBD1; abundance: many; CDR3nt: TGTGCCATCAGTGCGGGACAGCAAAGCAATCAGCCCCAGCATTTT; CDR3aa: CAISAGQQSNQPQHF
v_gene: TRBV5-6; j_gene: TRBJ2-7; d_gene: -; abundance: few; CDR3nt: TGTGCCAGCAGCCTCGAAGGGTTTCGGACCTACGAGCAGTACTTC; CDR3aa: CASSLEGFRTYEQYF
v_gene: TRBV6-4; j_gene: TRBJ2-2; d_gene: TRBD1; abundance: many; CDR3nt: TGTGCCAGCAGTGCGGGACAGCACAGCACCGGGGAGCTGTTTTTT; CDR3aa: CASSAGQHSTGELFF
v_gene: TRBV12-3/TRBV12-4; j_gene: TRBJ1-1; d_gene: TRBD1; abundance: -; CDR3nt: TGTGCCACCTACAGGGGGGTAGAGGGCACTGAAGCTTTCTTT; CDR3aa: CATYRGVEGTEAFF
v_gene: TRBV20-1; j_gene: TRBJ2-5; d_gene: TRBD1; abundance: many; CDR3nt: TGCAGTGCCAGCTCGGAGATCAGGGGGTCTCAAGAGACCCAGTACTTC; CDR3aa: CSASSEIRGSQETQYF
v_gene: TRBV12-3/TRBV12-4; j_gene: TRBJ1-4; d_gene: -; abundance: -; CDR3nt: TGTGCCAGCAGTTTCGAGGGCCCCCGCGGCACTAATGAAAAACTGTTTTTT; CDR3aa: CASSFEGPRGTNEKLFF
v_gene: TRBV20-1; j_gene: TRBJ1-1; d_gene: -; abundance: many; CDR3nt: TGCAGTGCTAGGGAGAGCACTGAAGCTTTCTTT; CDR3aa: CSARESTEAFF
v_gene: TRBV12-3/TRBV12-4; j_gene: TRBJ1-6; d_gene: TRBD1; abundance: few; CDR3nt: TGTGCCAGCAGCCCGGGACAGGGTCAATCACCCCTCCACTTT; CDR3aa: CASSPGQGQSPLHF
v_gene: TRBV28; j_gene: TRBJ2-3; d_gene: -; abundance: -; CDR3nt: TGTGCCAGCAGTCCCTATGACCGCGGCACAGATACGCAGTATTTT; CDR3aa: CASSPYDRGTDTQYF
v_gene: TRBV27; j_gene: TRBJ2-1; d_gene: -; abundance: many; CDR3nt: TGTGCCAGCAGTCGGGTGGGGAGCTCCTACAATGAGCAGTTCTTC; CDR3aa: CASSRVGSSYNEQFF
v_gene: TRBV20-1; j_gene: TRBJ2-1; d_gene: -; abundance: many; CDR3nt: TGCAGTGCTAGAGCAGGGCATGAGCAGTTCTTC; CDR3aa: CSARAGHEQFF
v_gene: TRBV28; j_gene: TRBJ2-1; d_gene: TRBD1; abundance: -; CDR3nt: TGTGCCAGCAGTTTAGAGGGGACAGGGGTCTGGTACAATGAGCAGTTCTTC; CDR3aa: CASSLEGTGVWYNEQFF
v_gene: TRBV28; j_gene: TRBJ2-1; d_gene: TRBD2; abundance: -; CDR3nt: TGTGCCAGCAGTTCGCCCCGGACTAGCGGGGGCCGTTCCTACAATGAGCAGTTCTTC; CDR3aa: CASSSPRTSGGRSYNEQFF
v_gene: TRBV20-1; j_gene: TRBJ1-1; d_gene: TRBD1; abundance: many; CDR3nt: TGCAGTGCTAGAGGGGACAGGGGGTTCACTGAAGCTTTCTTT; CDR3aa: CSARGDRGFTEAFF
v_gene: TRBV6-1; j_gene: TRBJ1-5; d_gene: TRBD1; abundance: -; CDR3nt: TGTGCCAGCGGGAGGGGGGGACAGTTTTATAGCAATCAGCCCCAGCATTTT; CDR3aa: CASGRGGQFYSNQPQHF
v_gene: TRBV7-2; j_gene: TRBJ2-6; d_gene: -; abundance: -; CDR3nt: TGTGCCAGCAGCTTAGCGGGCTCAGGCTCTGGGGCCAACGTCCTGACTTTC; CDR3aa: CASSLAGSGSGANVLTF
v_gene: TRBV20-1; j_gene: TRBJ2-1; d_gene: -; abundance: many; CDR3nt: TGCAGTGCTCTTGACATGAGCTCCTACAATGAGCAGTTCTTC; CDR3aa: CSALDMSSYNEQFF
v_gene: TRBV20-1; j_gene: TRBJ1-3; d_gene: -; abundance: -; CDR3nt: TGCAGTGCTCGAGGGGGAGGCGGTGGAAACACCATATATTTT; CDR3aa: CSARGGGGGNTIYF
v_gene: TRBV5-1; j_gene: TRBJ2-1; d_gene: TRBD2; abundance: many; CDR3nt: TGCGCCAGCAGCCTGGGACTAGCCCCCAATGAGCAGTTCTTC; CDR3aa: CASSLGLAPNEQFF
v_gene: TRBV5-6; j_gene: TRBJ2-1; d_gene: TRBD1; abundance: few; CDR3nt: TGTGCCAGCAGCCCCGACCCGACAGGGAGCTCCTACAATGAGCAGTTCTTC; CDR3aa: CASSPDPTGSSYNEQFF
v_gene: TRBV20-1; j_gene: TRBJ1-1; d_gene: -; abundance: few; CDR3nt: TGCTGCGCCGATCCCCGGGGGGGCCAATGGAACACTGAAGCTTTCTTT; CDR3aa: CCADPRGGQWNTEAFF
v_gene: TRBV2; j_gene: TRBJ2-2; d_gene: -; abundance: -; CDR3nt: TGTGCCAGCATGCAGGGAGAAACCGGGGAGCTGTTTTTT; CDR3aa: CASMQGETGELFF
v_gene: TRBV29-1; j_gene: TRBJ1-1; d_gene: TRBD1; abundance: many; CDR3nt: TGCAGCGTGAAGACAGGGGGGAACACTGAAGCTTTCTTT; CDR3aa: CSVKTGGNTEAFF
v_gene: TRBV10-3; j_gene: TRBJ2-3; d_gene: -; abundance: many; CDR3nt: TGTGCCATCAGTACATCCGAGGGGCTGGGCACAGATACGCAGTATTTT; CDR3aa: CAISTSEGLGTDTQYF
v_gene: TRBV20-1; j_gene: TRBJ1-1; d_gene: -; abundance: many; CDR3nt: TGCAGTGCCTTGAGGGCTGAAGCTTTCTTT; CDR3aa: CSALRAEAFF
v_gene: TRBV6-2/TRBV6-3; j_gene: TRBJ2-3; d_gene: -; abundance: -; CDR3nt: TGTGCCAGCAGGACGCCTCCCACAGATACGCAGTATTTT; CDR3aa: CASRTPPTDTQYF
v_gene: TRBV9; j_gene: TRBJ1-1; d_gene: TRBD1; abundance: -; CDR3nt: TGTGCCAGCAGCGTAGGACAGGGAGTCACTGAAGCTTTCTTT; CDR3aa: CASSVGQGVTEAFF
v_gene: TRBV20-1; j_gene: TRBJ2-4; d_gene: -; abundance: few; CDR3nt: TGCAGTGCTAGTGTACAGAGGGGGGGGGCGCAGAAAAACATTCAGTACTTC; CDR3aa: CSASVQRGGAQKNIQYF
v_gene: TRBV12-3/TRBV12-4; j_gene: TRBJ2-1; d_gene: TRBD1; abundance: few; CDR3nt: TGTGCCAGCAGGACGAGGGGGACAGGGGAGGGGAATGAGCAGTTCTTC; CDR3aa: CASRTRGTGEGNEQFF
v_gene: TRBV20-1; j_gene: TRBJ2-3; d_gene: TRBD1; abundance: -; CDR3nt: TGCAGTGCTAGGCCGGGACAGGGGCGCTCCTCCGATACGCAGTATTTT; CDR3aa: CSARPGQGRSSDTQYF
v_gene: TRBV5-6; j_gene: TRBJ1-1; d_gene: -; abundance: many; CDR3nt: TGTGCCAGCAGCTTTCACCGGGCCGACACTGAAGCTTTCTTT; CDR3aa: CASSFHRADTEAFF
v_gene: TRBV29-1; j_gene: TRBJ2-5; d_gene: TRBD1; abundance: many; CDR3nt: TGCAGCGCCTACAGGGGAGAAGAGACCCAGTACTTC; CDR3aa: CSAYRGEETQYF
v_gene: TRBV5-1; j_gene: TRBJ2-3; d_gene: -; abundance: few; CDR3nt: TGCGCCAGGACAACGGGACATTGCACAGATACGCAGTATTTT; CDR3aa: CARTTGHCTDTQYF
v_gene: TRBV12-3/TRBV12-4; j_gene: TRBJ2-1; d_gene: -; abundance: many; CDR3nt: TGTGCCAGCAGTTTTAGAGGAGAGCAGTTCTTC; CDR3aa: CASSFRGEQFF
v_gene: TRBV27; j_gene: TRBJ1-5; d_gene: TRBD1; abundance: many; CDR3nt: TGTGCCAGCAGTTCACACCCGACAGGGCCCAATCAGCCCCAGCATTTT; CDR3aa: CASSSHPTGPNQPQHF
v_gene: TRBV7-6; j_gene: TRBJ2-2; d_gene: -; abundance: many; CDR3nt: TGTGCCAGCAGCCCACCAGGGCCAGGGGAGCTGTTTTTT; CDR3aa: CASSPPGPGELFF
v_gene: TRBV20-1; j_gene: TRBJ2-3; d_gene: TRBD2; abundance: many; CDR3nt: TGCAGTGCCGTAACTAGCGGGGGGGCCGCAGATACGCAGTATTTT; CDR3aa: CSAVTSGGAADTQYF
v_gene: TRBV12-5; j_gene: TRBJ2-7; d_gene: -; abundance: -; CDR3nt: TGTGCTAGTGGTTTGAGCGGCAGCAGCTACGAGCAGTACTTC; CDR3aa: CASGLSGSSYEQYF
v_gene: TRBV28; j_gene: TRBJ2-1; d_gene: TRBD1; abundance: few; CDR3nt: TGTGCCAGCAGTGCCGACAGGGTTCGGGAGCAGTTCTTC; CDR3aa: CASSADRVREQFF
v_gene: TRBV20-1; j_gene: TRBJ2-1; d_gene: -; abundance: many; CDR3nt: TGCAGTGTGGCAGAGAACTACAATGAGCAGTTCTTC; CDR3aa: CSVAENYNEQFF
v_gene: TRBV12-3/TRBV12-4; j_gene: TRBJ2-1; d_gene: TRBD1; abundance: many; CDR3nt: TGTGCCAGCGGTCAGGGGGCTGTGAATGAGCAGTTCTTC; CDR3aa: CASGQGAVNEQFF
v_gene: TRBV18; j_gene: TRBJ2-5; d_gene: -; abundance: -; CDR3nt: TGTGCCAGCTCACCGGGTCCCGGGACGGAAAAGTGGGAGACCCAGTACTTC; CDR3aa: CASSPGPGTEKWETQYF
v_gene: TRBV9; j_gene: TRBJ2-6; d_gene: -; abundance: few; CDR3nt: TGTGCCAGCAGCGCTTGGGGAACTGGGGCCAACGTCCTGACTTTC; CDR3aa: CASSAWGTGANVLTF
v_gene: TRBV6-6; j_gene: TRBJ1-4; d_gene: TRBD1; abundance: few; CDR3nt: TGTGCCGCCCTGGACAGGGAATCAGAAAAACTGTTTTTT; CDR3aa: CAALDRESEKLFF